This TCR beta chain emerged from a study of blood T cells in healthy people across ages. The second PCR ran about 6 to 12 cycles with a sample-barcoded 5' primer and J-beta primers. Every molecule of cDNA carried a tag from a template-switch adaptor with 12 random nucleotides. CDR3-containing paired-end reads numbered at least 2.5 million in each sample. MiXCR, run by TCRdb on the 5' RACE reads, gives a single entry per CDR3 protein. The table has 750,000 to 950,000 distinct CDR3 sequences, approximately 53% seen once. There are 16 residues in the CDR3. V dropped 8 bases and J dropped 0 bases, with 19 bases sitting between them. From germline, CDR1 is ENHRY and CDR2 SYGVKD. A minimum of 6 micrograms of total RNA was extracted per sample.

The specimen was blood. The chain has TRBV10-3 and TRBJ1-1, with D possibly being TRBD1 (5 bases). This TCR was sampled from a man at least 80 years old in good health. The CDR3 bases are TGTGCCATCCGGAAGGGCCAGGGACCTTTGAACACTGAAGCTTTCTTT. Translating gives CAIRKGQGPLNTEAFF.